This TCR beta chain came from a study of shared clonotypes between healthy human individuals. At the level of the study: Every donor yielded three CD4 naive, three CD4 memory, two CD8 naive and one CD8 memory plate.

CD8 cells regarded as naive lacked CD45RO, were positively chosen for CCR7, and omitted terminally differentiated effector memory CD45RA+ cells. There were only Caucasian adults among the donors, and all lived in Nashville, Tennessee. Some clones are missing from TCRdb's copy, which holds only in-frame ones; the method was immunoSEQ multiplex PCR. The top ten hold less than 1.5% of the sample, which has about 1,800,000 clones, around 96% seen once. The CDR3 extends over 15 amino acids. Germline assignment: CDR1 MGHRA and CDR2 YSYEKL. Between the trimmed V and J ends, which lost 5 bases and 0 bases, there was a span of 12 bases. Remarks on this clone: The same CDR3 also results from other DNA sequences found in this sample.

This chain uses TRBV4-1 with TRBJ2-3, with D possibly TRBD1 on 5 matching bases. The receptor's source is a man younger than 30 in good health. Sequencing was performed on naive CD8+ T cells sorted from blood. The DNA of the CDR3 is TGCGCCAGCAGCTCCCGGACAACTAGCACAGATACGCAGTATTTT. It yields the protein CASSSRTTSTDTQYF.